Shown below are 2 T cell receptor beta chains from a single sample sequenced in a study of cytomegalovirus exposure and HLA in healthy donors. The PCR contained 60 Vbeta and 13 Jbeta primers. Here immunoSEQ multiplex PCR was the method, and the copy in TCRdb shows in-frame clones only, minus some. The repertoire includes approximately 170,000 clones, around three quarters of them detected once, and approximately 1.5% sits in the top ten. The sequenced sample was PBMCs. The receptors come from a middle-aged man in good health and CMV-seronegative.

In its sample, this clone was seen a few times. V usage is TRBV27 and J usage is TRBJ2-7; D gene uncertain. V lost 3 bases and J 6 bases, leaving 12 bases between the germline ends. Germline-derived CDR1 and CDR2 are MNHEY and SMNVEV (reference sequence). This CDR3 has 13 amino acids. The CDR3, as DNA: TGTGCCAGCAGTTTGTCAGTAGGAGCCGAGCAGTACTTC. This translates into CASSLSVGAEQYF.

This clone was seen once. This chain uses TRBV11-2 with TRBJ1-5, with D possibly TRBD1 on 6 matching bases. The CDR3 has 15 amino acids. From germline, CDR1 is SGHAT and CDR2 FQNNGV. Trimming took off 4 bases at V and 11 bases at J, with 21 bases between the two ends. The CDR3 protein is CASSSSSQGVGAQHF. In DNA form, the CDR3 reads TGTGCCAGCAGCTCGTCCTCACAGGGTGTGGGGGCCCAGCATTTT.